This T cell receptor (beta chain) is from a study of blood T cell repertoires in COVID-19. As handled by the study authors: Estimation of nucleated cell counts was performed using reference gene primer amplification. Clones were read by immunoSEQ multiplex PCR, and TCRdb kept only the in-frame ones, dropping some. V, J and clone size were drawn from that table, and D and trimming were deduced from the DNA. The table shows approximately 68,000 clones, with under 90% occurring only once. V was pared by 5 bases and J by 7 bases, with 33 bases between. The CDR3 has 20 residues. CDR1 is SGHDN and CDR2 is FVKESK in the germline V gene.

Material for sequencing was peripheral blood. This sequence joins TRBV14 and TRBJ2-1; weak D call: TRBD1 (9 bases). The clonotype was recovered from a man between 65 and 85 years old with active or convalescent COVID-19. The CDR3 here is CASSKRGDRAQGLGWNEQFF. The CDR3 DNA reads TGTGCCAGCAGCAAGAGAGGGGACAGGGCCCAGGGACTAGGGTGGAATGAGCAGTTCTTC.